This T cell receptor beta chain came from a study of shared clonotypes between healthy human individuals. Assay: immunoSEQ multiplex PCR; the TCRdb copy retains only in-frame clones and omits some. The table lists around 990,000 clones, around three quarters of them singletons. The J segment lost 4 bases and the V segment lost 5 bases, leaving 4 bases of the junction unmatched. The length of the CDR3 is 15 residues. The V gene's germline CDR1 is MDHEN and CDR2 SYDVKM. The chain has TRBV28 and TRBJ2-2; 10 bases match TRBD2. The receptor comes from a man in his late teens or twenties in good health. Some clones in this sample may be carry-over from other donors' samples. The sample taken for sequencing was memory CD4+ T cells from PBMCs. The sample's subset: CD45RA-negative fraction. In DNA form, the CDR3 reads TGTGCCAGCAGTCAACTAGCGGGGCTCACCGGGGAGCTGTTTTTT. The encoded protein is CASSQLAGLTGELFF. Together with reference TRBV28 and TRBJ2-2, the CDR3 gives the full variable domain: DVKVTQSSRYLVKRTGEKVFLECVQDMDHENMFWYRQDPGLGLRLIYFSYDVKMKEKGDIPEGYSVSREKKERFSLILESASTNQTSMYLCASSQLAGLTGELFFGEGSRLTVL.